This T cell receptor beta chain was retrieved from a study of blood T cell repertoires in COVID-19. Study details: Sources were T cells, B-cell-depleted T cells, or PBMCs; the material itself was cDNA or gDNA.

In the original workflow: From reference gene primer amplification, estimates of nucleated cell counts were derived. Some clones are missing from TCRdb's copy, which holds only in-frame ones; the method was immunoSEQ multiplex PCR. V and J calls and clone size are those listed in that table; D and trimming were worked out from the DNA. This sample has over 75,000 clones, with about 90% found just once. Trimming removed 4 bases at V and 5 bases at J, with 18 bases between. The germline V gene encodes CDR1 GTSNPN and CDR2 SVGIG (reference sequence). The CDR3 has 14 amino acids. In its sample, this clone was seen once.

This chain links TRBV30 with TRBJ2-7, with D perhaps matching TRBD2 (7 bases). This clonotype originated in a human donor with active COVID-19. The donor label of this sample is uncertain. The specimen was peripheral blood. CDR3 sequence (DNA): TGTGCCTGGAATCGGGGGGCGCGCGTCGACGAGCAGTACTTC. Translation gives CAWNRGARVDEQYF.